A selection of T cell receptor beta chains follows, all from one sample in a study of cytomegalovirus exposure and HLA in healthy donors. Only in-frame clones appear in the TCRdb table, and some are missing; sequencing was by immunoSEQ multiplex PCR. The table has under 150,000 clones, around 80% seen once. Source material: PBMCs. The receptors were sampled from a boy between 2 and 10 years old in good health and CMV-seronegative. The CDR3 runs from the conserved cysteine through the conserved F or W. Each record gives: J gene, D gene, V gene, clone size, CDR3 protein, CDR3 DNA. D genes are given only for firm matches. Where a row states a size, it is once, few, many or the class of an expanded clone; other rows omit it.

>TRBJ1-1|.|TRBV10-3|.
CAIIPPDGSMNTEAFF
TGTGCCATCATACCCCCCGACGGGTCAATGAACACTGAAGCTTTCTTT
>TRBJ1-6|.|TRBV5-6|.
CASSPGVHAALHF
TGTGCCAGCAGCCCAGGGGTCCATGCCGCCCTCCACTTT
>TRBJ2-2|TRBD1|TRBV28|once
CASSATGGWTGELFF
TGTGCCAGCAGCGCAACAGGGGGCTGGACCGGGGAGCTGTTTTTT
>TRBJ2-3|TRBD2|TRBV7-9|.
CASSSESGEDTQYF
TGTGCCAGCAGCTCGGAAAGCGGGGAGGATACGCAGTATTTT
>TRBJ2-2|TRBD1|TRBV7-8|few
CASSLYRGDTGELFF
TGTGCCAGCAGCCTTTACAGGGGCGACACCGGGGAGCTGTTTTTT
>TRBJ2-3|TRBD2|TRBV29-1|.
CSVMRRVSGGPGTDTQYF
TGCAGCGTTATGCGAAGGGTCTCGGGAGGGCCGGGGACAGATACGCAGTATTTT
>TRBJ2-7|TRBD2|TRBV10-3|few
CAAGTSGRDYDEQYF
TGTGCCGCCGGGACTAGCGGGAGGGATTACGACGAGCAGTACTTC
>TRBJ2-7|.|TRBV6-5|.
CASKQLYEQYF
TGTGCCAGCAAACAGCTCTACGAGCAGTACTTC
>TRBJ2-5|TRBD2|TRBV6-1|.
CASREILARETQYF
TGTGCCAGCAGGGAAATACTAGCGAGAGAGACCCAGTACTTC
>TRBJ1-1|.|TRBV7-2|.
CASSQAGVLTEAFF
TGTGCCAGCAGCCAGGCAGGGGTTCTCACTGAAGCTTTCTTT
>TRBJ1-5|.|TRBV5-5|once
CASSSMGYRSQHF
TGTGCCAGCAGCTCTATGGGCTACAGGTCCCAGCATTTT
>TRBJ2-2|.|TRBV10-3|.
CATFPRAGQMNTGELFF
TGTGCCACCTTTCCCAGGGCAGGCCAAATGAACACCGGGGAGCTGTTTTTT
>TRBJ2-3|TRBD1|TRBV6-6|.
CASLGGQGTDTQYF
TGTGCCAGCCTCGGGGGACAGGGCACAGATACGCAGTATTTT
>TRBJ2-6|.|TRBV6-5|.
CASSYSTGGANVLTF
TGTGCCAGCAGTTACTCGACAGGTGGGGCCAACGTCCTGACTTTC
>TRBJ2-5|TRBD2|TRBV5-4|.
CASSLYRSRTSEQETQYF
TGTGCCAGCAGCTTATATCGTTCCCGGACTAGCGAACAAGAGACCCAGTACTTC
>TRBJ1-1|TRBD1|TRBV6-1|.
CASSARGQGYWGRLNTEAFF
TGTGCCAGCAGTGCCCGGGGACAGGGGTATTGGGGACGTTTGAACACTGAAGCTTTCTTT
>TRBJ2-1|TRBD2|TRBV6-5|.
CASAKSGRIYNEQFF
TGTGCCAGCGCCAAAAGCGGGAGGATCTACAATGAGCAGTTCTTC
>TRBJ2-7|TRBD1|TRBV7-2|.
CASSLETGLGEQYF
TGTGCCAGCAGCTTGGAGACAGGGTTGGGCGAGCAGTACTTC
>TRBJ1-3|.|TRBV5-4|.
CASSSRQLGRLSGNTIYF
TGTGCCAGCAGCTCTCGACAACTGGGGAGGCTATCTGGAAACACCATATATTTT
>TRBJ1-1|.|TRBV10-3|.
CAIRGGTNTEAFF
TGTGCCATCAGGGGGGGGACGAACACTGAAGCTTTCTTT
>TRBJ2-7|TRBD2|TRBV6-1|.
CASSEEGTSGGYEQYF
TGTGCCAGCAGTGAAGAGGGGACTAGCGGGGGCTACGAGCAGTACTTC
>TRBJ2-5|TRBD1|TRBV2|once
CASQDRARETQYF
TGTGCCAGCCAAGACAGGGCACGGGAGACCCAGTACTTC
>TRBJ2-3|TRBD1|TRBV5-4|.
CASSQTTGLTDTQYF
TGTGCCAGCAGCCAGACGACAGGGCTCACAGATACGCAGTATTTT